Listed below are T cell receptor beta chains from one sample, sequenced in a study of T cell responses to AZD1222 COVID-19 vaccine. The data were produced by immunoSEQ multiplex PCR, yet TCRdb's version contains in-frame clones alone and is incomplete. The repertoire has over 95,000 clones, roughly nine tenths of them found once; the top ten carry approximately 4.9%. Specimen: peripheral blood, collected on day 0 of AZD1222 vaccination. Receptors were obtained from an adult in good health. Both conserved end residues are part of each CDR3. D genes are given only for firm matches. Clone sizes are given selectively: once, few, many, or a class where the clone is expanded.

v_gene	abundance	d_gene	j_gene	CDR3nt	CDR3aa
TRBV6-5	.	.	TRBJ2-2	TGTGCCAGCAGCCGGAACGGCGGGGAGCTGTTTTTT	CASSRNGGELFF
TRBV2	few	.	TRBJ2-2	TGTGCCAGCAAAACGCAACTGAACACCGGGGAGCTGTTTTTT	CASKTQLNTGELFF
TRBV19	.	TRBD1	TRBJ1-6	TGTGCCAGTAGAGAACAGGGGGCAGATAATTCACCCCTCCACTTT	CASREQGADNSPLHF
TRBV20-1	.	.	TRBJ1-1	TGCAGTGCTCTGGGACCGACTGAAGCTTTCTTT	CSALGPTEAFF
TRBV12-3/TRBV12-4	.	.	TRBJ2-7	TGTGCCAGCGGCCCCAGCTCCTACGAGCAGTACTTC	CASGPSSYEQYF
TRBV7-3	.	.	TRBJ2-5	TGTGCCAGCAGCTTAAGTGGGACAAGGGAGACCCAGTACTTC	CASSLSGTRETQYF
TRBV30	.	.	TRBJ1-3	TGTGCCTGGAGCGTAGGGGAAGTAAGAAACACCATATATTTT	CAWSVGEVRNTIYF
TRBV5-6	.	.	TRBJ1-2	TGTGCCAGCAGCCGAGCCGGACAGCGCTACTATGGCTACACCTTC	CASSRAGQRYYGYTF
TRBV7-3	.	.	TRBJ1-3	TGTGCCAGCAGCTCGGGCACCCGTGGCTCTGGAAACACCATATATTTT	CASSSGTRGSGNTIYF
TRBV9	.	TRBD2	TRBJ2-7	TGTGCCAGCAGCGTAGCTTCCCGCGGGGGGTTCGACGAGCAGTACTTC	CASSVASRGGFDEQYF
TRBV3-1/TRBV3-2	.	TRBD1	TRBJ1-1	TGTGCCAGCAGCCGGGGACAGGGAATTGAAGCTTTCTTT	CASSRGQGIEAFF
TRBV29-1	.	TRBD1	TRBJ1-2	TGCAGCGCGGGACAGGGGAATGGCTACACCTTC	CSAGQGNGYTF
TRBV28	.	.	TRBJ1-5	TGTGCCAGCAGGGCGACAGGACGAAATCAGCCCCAGCATTTT	CASRATGRNQPQHF
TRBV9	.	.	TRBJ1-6	TGTGCCAGCAGCGCCCCCCAGACAGGCCCCCAGCCCCTCCACTTT	CASSAPQTGPQPLHF
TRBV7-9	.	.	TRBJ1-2	TGTGCCAGCAGCTTAACGGGACCGGATGGCTACACCTTC	CASSLTGPDGYTF
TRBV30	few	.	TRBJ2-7	TGTGCCTGGAGTGCCGAACATCTCAACTCCTACGAGCAGTACTTC	CAWSAEHLNSYEQYF
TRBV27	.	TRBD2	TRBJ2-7	TGTGCCAGCAGTCCAGTGACTAGCGGGGTTCCCTACGAGCAGTACTTC	CASSPVTSGVPYEQYF
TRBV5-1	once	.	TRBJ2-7	TGCGCCAGCAGCTTCGGAGGGTCCGCCTACGAGCAGTACTTC	CASSFGGSAYEQYF
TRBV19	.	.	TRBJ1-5	TGTGCCAGTACGGGCGGGTCATTGACCCAGCATTTT	CASTGGSLTQHF